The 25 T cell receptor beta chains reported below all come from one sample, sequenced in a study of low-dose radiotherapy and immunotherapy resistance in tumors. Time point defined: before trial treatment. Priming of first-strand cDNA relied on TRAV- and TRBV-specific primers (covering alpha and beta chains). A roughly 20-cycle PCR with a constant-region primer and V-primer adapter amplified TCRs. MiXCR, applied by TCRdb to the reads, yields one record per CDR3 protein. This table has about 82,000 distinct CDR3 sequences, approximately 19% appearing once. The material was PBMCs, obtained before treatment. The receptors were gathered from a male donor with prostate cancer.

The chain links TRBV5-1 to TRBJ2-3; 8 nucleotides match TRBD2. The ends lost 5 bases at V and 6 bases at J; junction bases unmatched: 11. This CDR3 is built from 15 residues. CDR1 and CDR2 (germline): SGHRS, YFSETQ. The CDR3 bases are TGCGCCAGCAGGGAGGGGAGCGGGGGTGTCGATACGCAGTATTTT. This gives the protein CASREGSGGVDTQYF.

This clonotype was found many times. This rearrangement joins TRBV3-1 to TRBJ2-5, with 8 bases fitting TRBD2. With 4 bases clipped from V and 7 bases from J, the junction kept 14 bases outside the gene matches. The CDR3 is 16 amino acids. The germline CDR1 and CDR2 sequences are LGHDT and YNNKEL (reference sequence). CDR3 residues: CASSPYTGLVGVTQYF. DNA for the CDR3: TGTGCCAGCAGCCCATATACGGGACTAGTGGGAGTGACCCAGTACTTC.

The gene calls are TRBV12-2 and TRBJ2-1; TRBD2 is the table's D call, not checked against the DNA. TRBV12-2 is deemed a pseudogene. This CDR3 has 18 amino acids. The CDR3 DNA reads TGTGCAAGTCGCTTAGATTACCCCGGGGAGGGCTTGGACAATGAGCAGTTCTTC. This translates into CASRLDYPGEGLDNEQFF.

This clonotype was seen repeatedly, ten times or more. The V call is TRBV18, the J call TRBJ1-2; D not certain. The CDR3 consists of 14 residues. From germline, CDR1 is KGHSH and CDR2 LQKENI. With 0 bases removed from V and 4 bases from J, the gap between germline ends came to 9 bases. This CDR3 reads CASSPPGYSYGYTF. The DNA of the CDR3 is TGTGCCAGCTCACCACCAGGGTATAGCTATGGCTACACCTTC. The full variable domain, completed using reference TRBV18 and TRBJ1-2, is NAGVMQNPRHLVRRRGQEARLRCSPMKGHSHVYWYRQLPEEGLKFMVYLQKENIIDESGMPKERFSAEFPKEGPSILRIQQVVRGDSAAYFCASSPPGYSYGYTFGSGTRLTVV.

DNA of the CDR3: TGTGCCAGCAGCGGGCCGGGACAGGGGTACACTGAAGCTTTCTTT. Amino acids: CASSGPGQGYTEAFF. The genes are TRBV9 and TRBJ1-1; 10 nucleotides agree with TRBD1. Germline V CDR1 and CDR2: SGDLS, YYNGEE. After removal of 3 bases from V and 3 bases from J, the junction contained 5 bases not matched to a gene. The CDR3 is made up of 15 amino acids.

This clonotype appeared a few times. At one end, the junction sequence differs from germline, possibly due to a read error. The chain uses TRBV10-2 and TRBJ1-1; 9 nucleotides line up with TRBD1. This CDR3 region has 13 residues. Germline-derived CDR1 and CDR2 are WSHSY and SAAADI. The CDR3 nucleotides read TGCGCCAGCAGGACAGGGGGGGGCACTGAAGCGTTCTTT. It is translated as CASRTGGGTEAFF.

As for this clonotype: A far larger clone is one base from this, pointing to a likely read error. Written as DNA, the CDR3 is TGTGCCACCAGCGGCAGGGGGCTAGGGGAGCAGTACTTC. It codes for CATSGRGLGEQYF. The J gene is TRBJ2-7, the V gene TRBV5-3, with TRBD1 matching over 8 bases. TRBV5-3 is sorted into the ORF group, with uncertain function. The CDR3 contains 13 residues. With 9 bases clipped from V and 7 bases from J, the junction kept 12 bases outside the gene matches.

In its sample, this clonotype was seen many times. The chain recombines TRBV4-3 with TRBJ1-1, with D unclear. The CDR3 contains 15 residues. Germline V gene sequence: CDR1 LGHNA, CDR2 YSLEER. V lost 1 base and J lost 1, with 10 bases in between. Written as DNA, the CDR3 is TGCGCCAGCAGCCAAGGCGCGGCGGCGAACACTGAAGCTTTCTTT. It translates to CASSQGAAANTEAFF.

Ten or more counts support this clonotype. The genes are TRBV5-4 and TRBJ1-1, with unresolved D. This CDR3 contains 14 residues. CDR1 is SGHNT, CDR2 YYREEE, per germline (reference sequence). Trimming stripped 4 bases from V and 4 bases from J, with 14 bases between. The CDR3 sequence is CASSEYSGATEAFF. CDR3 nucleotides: TGTGCCAGCAGCGAATATTCTGGAGCCACTGAAGCTTTCTTT.

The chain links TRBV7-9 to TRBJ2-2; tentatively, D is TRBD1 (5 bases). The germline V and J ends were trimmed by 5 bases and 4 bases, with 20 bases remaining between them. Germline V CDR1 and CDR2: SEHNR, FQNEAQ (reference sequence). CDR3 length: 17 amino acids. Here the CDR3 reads CASSLGPGIWGTGELFF. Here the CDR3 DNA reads TGTGCCAGCAGCCTGGGGCCGGGCATTTGGGGCACCGGGGAGCTGTTTTTT.

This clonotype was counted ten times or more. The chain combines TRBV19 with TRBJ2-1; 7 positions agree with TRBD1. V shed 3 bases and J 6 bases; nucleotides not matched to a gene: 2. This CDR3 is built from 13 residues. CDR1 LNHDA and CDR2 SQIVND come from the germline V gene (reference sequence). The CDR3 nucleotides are TGTGCCAGTAGTATCCGGGACAGCAATGAGCAGTTCTTC. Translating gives CASSIRDSNEQFF.

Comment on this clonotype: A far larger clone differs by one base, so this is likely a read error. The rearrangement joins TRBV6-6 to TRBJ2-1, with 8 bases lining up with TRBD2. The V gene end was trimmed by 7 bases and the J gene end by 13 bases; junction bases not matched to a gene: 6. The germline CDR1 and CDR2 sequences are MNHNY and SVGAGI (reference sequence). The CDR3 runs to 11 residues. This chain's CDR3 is CASTGGETQFF. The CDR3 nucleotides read TGTGCCAGCACGGGGGGGGAGACCCAGTTCTTC.

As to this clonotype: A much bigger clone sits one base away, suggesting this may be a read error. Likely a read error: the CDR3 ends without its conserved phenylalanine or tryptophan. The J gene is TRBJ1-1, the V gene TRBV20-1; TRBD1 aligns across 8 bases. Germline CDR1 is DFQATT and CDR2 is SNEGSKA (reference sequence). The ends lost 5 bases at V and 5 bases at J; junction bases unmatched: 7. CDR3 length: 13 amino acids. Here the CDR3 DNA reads TGCAGTGCTTGGGACAGGAAGGTAACTGAAGCTTTCCTT. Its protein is CSAWDRKVTEAFL.

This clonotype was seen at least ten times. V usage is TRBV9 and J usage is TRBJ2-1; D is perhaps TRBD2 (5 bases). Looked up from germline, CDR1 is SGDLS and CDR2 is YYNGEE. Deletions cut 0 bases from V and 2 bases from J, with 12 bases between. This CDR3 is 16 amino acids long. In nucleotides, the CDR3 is TGTGCCAGCAGCGTAGGGTTGGAGGCGGCCTACAATGAGCAGTTCTTC. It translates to CASSVGLEAAYNEQFF.

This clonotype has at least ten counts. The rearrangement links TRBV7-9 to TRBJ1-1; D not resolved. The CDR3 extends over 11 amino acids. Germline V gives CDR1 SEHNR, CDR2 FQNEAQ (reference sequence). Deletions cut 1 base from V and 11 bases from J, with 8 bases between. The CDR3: CASSLGVGAFF. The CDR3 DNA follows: TGTGCCAGCAGCTTAGGCGTGGGGGCTTTCTTT.

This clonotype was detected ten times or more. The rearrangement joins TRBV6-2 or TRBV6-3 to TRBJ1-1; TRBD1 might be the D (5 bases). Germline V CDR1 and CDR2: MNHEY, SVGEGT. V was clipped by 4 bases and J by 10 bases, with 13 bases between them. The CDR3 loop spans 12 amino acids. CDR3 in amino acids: CASSFDGRGAFF. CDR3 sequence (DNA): TGTGCCAGCAGTTTCGACGGTAGGGGAGCTTTCTTT.

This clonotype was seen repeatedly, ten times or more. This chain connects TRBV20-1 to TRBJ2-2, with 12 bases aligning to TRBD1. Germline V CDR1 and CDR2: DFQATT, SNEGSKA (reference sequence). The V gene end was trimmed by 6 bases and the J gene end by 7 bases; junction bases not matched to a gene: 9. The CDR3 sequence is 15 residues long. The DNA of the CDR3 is TGCAGTGCCCTGATGGGACAGGGGGCGGGCGGGGAGCTGTTTTTT. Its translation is CSALMGQGAGGELFF.

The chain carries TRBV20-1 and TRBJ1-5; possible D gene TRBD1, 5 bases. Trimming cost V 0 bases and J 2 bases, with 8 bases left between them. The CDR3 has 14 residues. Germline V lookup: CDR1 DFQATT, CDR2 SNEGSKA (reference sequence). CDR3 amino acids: CSAREGTGNQPQHF. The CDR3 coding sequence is TGCAGTGCTAGAGAGGGGACGGGCAATCAGCCCCAGCATTTT.

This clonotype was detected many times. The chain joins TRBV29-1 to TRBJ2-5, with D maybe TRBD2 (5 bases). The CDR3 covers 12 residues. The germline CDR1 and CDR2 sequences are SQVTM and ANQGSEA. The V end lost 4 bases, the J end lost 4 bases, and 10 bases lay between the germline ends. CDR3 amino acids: CSVATRGETQYF. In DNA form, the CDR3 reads TGCAGCGTTGCCACTAGAGGAGAGACCCAGTACTTC.

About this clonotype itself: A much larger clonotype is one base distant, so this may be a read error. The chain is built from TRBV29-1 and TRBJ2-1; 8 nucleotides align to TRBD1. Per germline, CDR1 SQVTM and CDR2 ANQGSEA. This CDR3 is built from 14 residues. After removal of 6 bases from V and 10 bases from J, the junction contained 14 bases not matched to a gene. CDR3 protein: CSVKTGVDVPEQFF. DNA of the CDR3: TGCAGCGTAAAGACAGGGGTTGATGTTCCGGAGCAGTTCTTC.

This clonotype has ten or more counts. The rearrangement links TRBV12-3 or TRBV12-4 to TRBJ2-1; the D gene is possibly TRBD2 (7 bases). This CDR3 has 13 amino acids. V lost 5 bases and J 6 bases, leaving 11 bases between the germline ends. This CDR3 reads CASSLGGRNEQFF. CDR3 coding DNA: TGTGCCAGCAGTCTCGGGGGGCGCAATGAGCAGTTCTTC.

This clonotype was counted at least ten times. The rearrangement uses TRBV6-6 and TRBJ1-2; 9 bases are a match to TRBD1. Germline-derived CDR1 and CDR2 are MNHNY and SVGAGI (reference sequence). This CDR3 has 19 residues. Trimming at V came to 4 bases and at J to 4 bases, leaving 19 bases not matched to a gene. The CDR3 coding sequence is TGTGCCAGCAGTTCCATGGGACAGGGAGGGAGCCTTTTCCTCTATGGCTACACCTTC. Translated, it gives CASSSMGQGGSLFLYGYTF.

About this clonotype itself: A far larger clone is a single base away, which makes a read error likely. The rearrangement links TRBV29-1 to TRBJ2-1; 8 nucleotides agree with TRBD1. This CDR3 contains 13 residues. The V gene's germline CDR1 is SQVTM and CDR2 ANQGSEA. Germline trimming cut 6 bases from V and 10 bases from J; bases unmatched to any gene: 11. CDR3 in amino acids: CSVRTGTSYEQFF. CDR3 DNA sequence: TGCAGCGTACGGACAGGGACCTCCTACGAGCAGTTCTTC.

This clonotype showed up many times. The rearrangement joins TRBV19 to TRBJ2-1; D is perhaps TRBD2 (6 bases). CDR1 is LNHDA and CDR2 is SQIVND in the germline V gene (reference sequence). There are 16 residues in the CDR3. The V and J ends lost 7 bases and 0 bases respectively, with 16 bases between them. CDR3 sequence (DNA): TGTGCCAGTACCCCCCCGCTGGGGGGCTCCTACAATGAGCAGTTCTTC. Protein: CASTPPLGGSYNEQFF.

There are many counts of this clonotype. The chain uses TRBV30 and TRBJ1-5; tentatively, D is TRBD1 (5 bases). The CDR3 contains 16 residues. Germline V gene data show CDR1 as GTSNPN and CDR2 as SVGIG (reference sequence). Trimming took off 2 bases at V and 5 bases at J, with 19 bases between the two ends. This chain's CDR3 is CAWSTTQGINYQPQHF. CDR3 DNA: TGTGCCTGGAGTACCACGCAGGGCATCAATTATCAGCCCCAGCATTTT.